Listed here is a single T cell receptor (beta chain). The sample originates from a study of blood T cell repertoires in COVID-19. CDR1 SNHLY and CDR2 FYNNEI come from the germline V gene. The CDR3 sequence is 14 residues long. V was clipped by 10 bases and J by 13 bases, with 23 bases between them. Original data processing: Reference gene primer amplification yielded estimated nucleated cell counts. Using immunoSEQ multiplex PCR, the repertoire was profiled, and TCRdb retains in-frame clones only, with some absent. From that table come the V and J calls and clone size; the DNA was used to work out D and trimming. The data hold approximately 320,000 clones, with roughly 91% observed a single time.

The specimen sequenced was peripheral blood. This clonotype originated in a woman aged 25 to 39 with COVID-19, enrolled during active disease. This sequence joins TRBV2 and TRBJ1-6; no definite D call. DNA of the CDR3: TGTGCCACCAAGGAGTCATCCACCACCTCCCCCCTCCACTTT. The encoded protein is CATKESSTTSPLHF.